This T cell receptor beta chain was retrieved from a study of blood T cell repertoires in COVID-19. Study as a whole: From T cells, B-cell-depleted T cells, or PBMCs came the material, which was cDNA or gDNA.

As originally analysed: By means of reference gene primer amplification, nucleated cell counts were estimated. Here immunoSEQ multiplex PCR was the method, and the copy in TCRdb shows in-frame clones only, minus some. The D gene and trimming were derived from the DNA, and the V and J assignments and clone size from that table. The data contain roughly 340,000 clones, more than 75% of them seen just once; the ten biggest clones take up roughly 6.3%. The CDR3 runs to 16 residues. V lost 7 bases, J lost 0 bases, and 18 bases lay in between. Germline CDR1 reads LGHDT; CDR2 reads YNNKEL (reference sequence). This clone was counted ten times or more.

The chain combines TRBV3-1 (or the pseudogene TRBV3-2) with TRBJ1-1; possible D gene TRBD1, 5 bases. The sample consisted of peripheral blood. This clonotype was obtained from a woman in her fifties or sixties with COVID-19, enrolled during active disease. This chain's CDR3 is CASNKGVEGMNTEAFF. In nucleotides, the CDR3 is TGTGCCAGCAACAAAGGGGTGGAGGGGATGAACACTGAAGCTTTCTTT.